This TCR beta chain is from a study of blood T cells in healthy people across ages. The CDR3 is 17 residues long. The ends lost 2 bases at V and 1 base at J; junction bases unmatched: 10. Germline CDR1 is SGHVS and CDR2 is FQNEAQ. A second 7 to 11 cycle PCR used barcoded and J-beta primers. TCRdb reanalysed the 5' RACE reads using MiXCR and keeps one entry per CDR3 protein. The sample shows around 990,000 distinct CDR3 sequences, 20% to 25% of them seen only once. General observations from the study: Per million T cells, TCR beta diversity dropped about linearly as age rose.

On this clonotype: Antigen unknown.

This same sample was also taken into another study, of T cells of mothers and their children. This second study notes: Overlap in related mother-child pairs always slightly exceeded unrelated pairs, never significantly.

This sequence originates from a girl aged 2 to 9 in good health. The specimen sequenced was blood. The V and J genes are TRBV7-8 and TRBJ1-1; the match to TRBD1 covers 7 bases. The CDR3: CASSLRAGGWKNTEAFF. The CDR3 DNA follows: TGTGCCAGCAGCTTACGGGCAGGGGGGTGGAAGAACACTGAAGCTTTCTTT.